The clone carrying this T cell receptor (beta chain) has at least ten counts. Its antigen is not identified. The TCRbeta library incorporated unique molecular identifiers. TCRdb ran MiXCR on the PCR reads and lists one entry per CDR3 protein. Among 330,000 or so distinct CDR3 sequences listed, roughly a tenth were seen once. Trimming took 4 bases from V and 4 from J, leaving 10 bases between them. CDR3 size: 13 residues. The germline CDR1 and CDR2 sequences are SGHTA and FQGTGA. These data originate in a study of T-cell reconstitution after alpha-beta-depleted transplantation in children. Study results and caveats: Roughly two months post-transplant, alpha-beta T cells reportedly originated from several hundred graft clones that had expanded. Some patients' high day-60 TCRbeta diversity was attributed to recipient cells surviving conditioning.

The J gene is TRBJ2-5, the V gene TRBV7-3; maybe TRBD2 (6 bases). The origin of this receptor is a boy under three years old with acute myeloid leukemia, due to receive a stem cell transplant. Sequencing was performed on PBMCs, taken before TCRalphabeta/CD19-depleted stem cell transplant. This chain's CDR3 is CASSWGVGETQYF. The CDR3 bases are TGTGCCAGCAGCTGGGGGGTCGGAGAGACCCAGTACTTC.